Here is one TCR beta chain with its context. Its target is not known. This sample was taken from a study of high-grade serous ovarian cancer treatment subgroups. On the study more broadly: On average, roughly 15,000 reads and about 8,100 unique TCR beta rearrangements were obtained per sample.

Study-level points and caveats: Repertoire similarity ranged roughly 0.1 to 0.85 between tumors of one patient.

This CDR3 region has 13 residues. V was clipped by 0 bases and J by 6 bases, with 9 bases between them. The germline CDR1 and CDR2 sequences are SGDLS and YYNGEE. Libraries were prepared by immunoSEQ multiplex PCR; TCRdb keeps only in-frame clonotypes and omits some of them. The profile shows 2,500 to 3,500 clones, about 69% of them singletons. The tumor samples were collected prior to definitive surgery or chemotherapy. The chain joins TRBV9 to TRBJ1-2, with D tentatively TRBD1 (5 bases). Sequenced: tumor tissue. The source of this sequence is a human donor with high-grade serous ovarian cancer. The CDR3 DNA reads TGTGCCAGCAGCGTAGCCCGGGGGGATGGCTACACCTTC. Residues: CASSVARGDGYTF.